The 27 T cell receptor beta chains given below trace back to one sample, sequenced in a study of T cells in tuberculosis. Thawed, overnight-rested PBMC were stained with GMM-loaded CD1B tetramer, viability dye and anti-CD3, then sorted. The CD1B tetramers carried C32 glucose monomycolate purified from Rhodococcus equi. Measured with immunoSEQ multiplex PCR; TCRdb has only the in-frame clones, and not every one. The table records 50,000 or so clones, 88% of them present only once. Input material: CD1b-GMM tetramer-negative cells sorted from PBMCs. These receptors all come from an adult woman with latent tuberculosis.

CDR3 sequence (DNA): TGTGCCAGCAGCTTAGCCCGTACAGGGACCGAAGCTTTCTTT. It encodes CASSLARTGTEAFF. V is TRBV11-3 and J is TRBJ1-1, with D perhaps matching TRBD1 (6 bases). This CDR3 has 14 residues. The V gene lost 1 base and the J gene lost 8 bases, with 14 bases spanning the gap. Germline CDR1 and CDR2: SGHNT and YENEEA.

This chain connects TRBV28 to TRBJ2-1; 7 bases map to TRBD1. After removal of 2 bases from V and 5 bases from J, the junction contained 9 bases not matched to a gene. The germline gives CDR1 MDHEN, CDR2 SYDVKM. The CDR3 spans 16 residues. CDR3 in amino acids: CASSLGVVTGDNEQFF. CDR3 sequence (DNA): TGTGCCAGCAGTTTAGGGGTAGTTACAGGGGACAATGAGCAGTTCTTC.

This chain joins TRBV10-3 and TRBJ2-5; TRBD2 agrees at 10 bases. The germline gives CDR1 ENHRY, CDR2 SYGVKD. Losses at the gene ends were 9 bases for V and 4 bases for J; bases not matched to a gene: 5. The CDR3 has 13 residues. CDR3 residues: CAIAGGQGETQYF. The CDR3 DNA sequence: TGTGCCATAGCGGGAGGGCAGGGAGAGACCCAGTACTTC.

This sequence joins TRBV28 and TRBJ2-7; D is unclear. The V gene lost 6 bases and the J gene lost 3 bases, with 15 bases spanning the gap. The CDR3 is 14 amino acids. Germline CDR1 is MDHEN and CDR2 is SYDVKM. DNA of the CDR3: TGTGCCAGCAGCCTGCCGGAGCAAATCTACGAGCAGTACTTC. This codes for CASSLPEQIYEQYF.

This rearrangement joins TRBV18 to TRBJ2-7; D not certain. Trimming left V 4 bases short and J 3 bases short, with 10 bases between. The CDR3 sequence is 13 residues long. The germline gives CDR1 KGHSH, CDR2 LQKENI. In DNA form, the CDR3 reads TGTGCCAGCTCACAAACTTTAGACTACGAGCAGTACTTC. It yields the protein CASSQTLDYEQYF. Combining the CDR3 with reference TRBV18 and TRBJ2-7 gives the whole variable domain NAGVMQNPRHLVRRRGQEARLRCSPMKGHSHVYWYRQLPEEGLKFMVYLQKENIIDESGMPKERFSAEFPKEGPSILRIQQVVRGDSAAYFCASSQTLDYEQYFGPGTRLTVT.

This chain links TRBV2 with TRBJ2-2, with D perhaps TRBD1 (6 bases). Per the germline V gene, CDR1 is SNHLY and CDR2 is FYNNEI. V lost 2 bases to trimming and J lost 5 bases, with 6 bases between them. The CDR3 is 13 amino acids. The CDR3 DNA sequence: TGTGCCAGCAGTGAACAGGGGACCGGGGAGCTGTTTTTT. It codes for CASSEQGTGELFF.

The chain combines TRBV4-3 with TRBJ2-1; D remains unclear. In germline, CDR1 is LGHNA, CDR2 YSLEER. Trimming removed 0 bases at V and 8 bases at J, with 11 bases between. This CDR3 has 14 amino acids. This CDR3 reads CASSQDAVPYEQFF. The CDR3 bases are TGCGCCAGCAGCCAAGATGCGGTTCCCTATGAGCAGTTCTTC.

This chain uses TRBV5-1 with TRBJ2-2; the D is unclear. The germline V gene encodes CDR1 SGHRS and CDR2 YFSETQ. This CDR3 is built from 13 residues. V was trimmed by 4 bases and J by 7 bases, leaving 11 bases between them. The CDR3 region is CASSRLTDGELFF. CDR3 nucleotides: TGCGCCAGCAGCCGGTTAACAGACGGGGAGCTGTTTTTT.

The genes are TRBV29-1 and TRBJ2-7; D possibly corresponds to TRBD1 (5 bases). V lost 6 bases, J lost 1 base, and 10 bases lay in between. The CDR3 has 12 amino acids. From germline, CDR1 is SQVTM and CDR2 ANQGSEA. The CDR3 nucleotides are TGCAGCGTGGGGCACGGGTCCTACGAGCAGTACTTC. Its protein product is CSVGHGSYEQYF.

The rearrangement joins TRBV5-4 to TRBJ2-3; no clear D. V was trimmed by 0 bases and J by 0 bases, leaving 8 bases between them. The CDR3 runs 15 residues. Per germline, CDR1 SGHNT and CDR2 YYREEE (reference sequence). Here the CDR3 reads CASSLGTVSTDTQYF. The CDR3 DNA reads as TGTGCCAGCAGCTTGGGCACTGTTAGCACAGATACGCAGTATTTT.

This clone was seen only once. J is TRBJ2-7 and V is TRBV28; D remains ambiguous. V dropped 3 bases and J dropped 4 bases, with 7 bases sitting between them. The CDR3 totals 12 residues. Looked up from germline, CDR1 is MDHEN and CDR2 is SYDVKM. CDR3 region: CASSFPQYEQYF. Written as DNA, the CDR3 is TGTGCCAGCAGTTTTCCCCAATACGAGCAGTACTTC.

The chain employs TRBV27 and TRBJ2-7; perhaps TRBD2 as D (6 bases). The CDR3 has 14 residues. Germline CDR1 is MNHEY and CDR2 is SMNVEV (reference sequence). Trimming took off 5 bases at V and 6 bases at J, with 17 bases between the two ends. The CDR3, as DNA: TGTGCCAGCAGTACCCTCGGGAGTAGCGGCGAGCAGTACTTC. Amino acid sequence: CASSTLGSSGEQYF.

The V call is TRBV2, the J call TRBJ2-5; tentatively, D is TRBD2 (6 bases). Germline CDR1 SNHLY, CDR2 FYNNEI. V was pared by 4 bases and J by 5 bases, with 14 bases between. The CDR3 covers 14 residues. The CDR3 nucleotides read TGTGCCAGCAGTGGCCGGCGGGGTTCTGAGACCCAGTACTTC. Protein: CASSGRRGSETQYF.

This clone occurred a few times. CDR3 protein: CAWSKQGSEVDEQFF. CDR3 nucleotides: TGTGCCTGGAGTAAACAGGGATCTGAGGTAGATGAGCAGTTCTTC. The chain uses TRBV30 and TRBJ2-1; TRBD1 might be the D (6 bases). The V end was cut by 2 bases, the J end by 8 bases, with 19 bases between. Germline CDR1 reads GTSNPN; CDR2 reads SVGIG (reference sequence). The CDR3 runs 15 residues.

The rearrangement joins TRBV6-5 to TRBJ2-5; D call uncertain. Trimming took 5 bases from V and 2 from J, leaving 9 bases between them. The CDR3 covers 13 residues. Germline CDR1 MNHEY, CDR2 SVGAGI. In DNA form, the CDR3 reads TGTGCCAGCAGTCGTCAGGAACAAGAGACCCAGTACTTC. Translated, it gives CASSRQEQETQYF.

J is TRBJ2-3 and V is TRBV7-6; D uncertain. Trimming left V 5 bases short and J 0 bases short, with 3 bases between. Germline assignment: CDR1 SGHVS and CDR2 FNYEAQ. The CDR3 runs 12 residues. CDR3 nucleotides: TGTGCCAGCAGCCCTAGCACAGATACGCAGTATTTT. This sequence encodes CASSPSTDTQYF.

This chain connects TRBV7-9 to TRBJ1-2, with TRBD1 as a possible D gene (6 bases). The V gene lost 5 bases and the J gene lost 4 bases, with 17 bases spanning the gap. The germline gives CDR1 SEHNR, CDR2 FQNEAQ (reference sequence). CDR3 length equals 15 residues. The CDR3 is CASSPNLLGAYGYTF. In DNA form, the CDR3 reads TGTGCCAGCAGCCCTAACCTCTTGGGGGCCTATGGCTACACCTTC.

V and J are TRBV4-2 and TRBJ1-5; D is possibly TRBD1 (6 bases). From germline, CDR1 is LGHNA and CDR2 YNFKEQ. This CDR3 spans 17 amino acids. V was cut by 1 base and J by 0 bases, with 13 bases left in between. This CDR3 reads CASSQGDIRHSNQPQHF. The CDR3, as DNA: TGTGCCAGCAGCCAAGGGGACATCCGGCATAGCAATCAGCCCCAGCATTTT.

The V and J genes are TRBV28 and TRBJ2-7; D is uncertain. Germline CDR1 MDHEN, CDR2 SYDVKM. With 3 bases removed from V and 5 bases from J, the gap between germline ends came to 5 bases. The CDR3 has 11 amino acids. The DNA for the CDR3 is TGTGCCAGCAGTTTTAATGACGAGCAGTACTTC. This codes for CASSFNDEQYF.

The CDR3 region has the DNA TGTGCCAGCAGCTTAATTTCCCCGCAGGGTACGCAGTACTTC. As protein: CASSLISPQGTQYF. The chain employs TRBV7-6 and TRBJ2-7; possibly TRBD1 for D (5 bases). Trimming cost V 2 bases and J 9 bases, with 17 bases left between them. Germline V gene lookup returns CDR1 SGHVS and CDR2 FNYEAQ. The CDR3 spans 14 residues.

The CDR3 region is CASSLGPGMSEQYF. The CDR3 nucleotides read TGTGCCAGCAGCTTGGGGCCAGGGATGAGCGAGCAGTACTTC. The chain couples TRBV7-2 to TRBJ2-7; D may be TRBD1 (5 bases). Germline CDR1 SGHTA, CDR2 FQGNSA. CDR3 length equals 14 residues. Trimming cost V 3 bases and J 6 bases, with 15 bases left between them.

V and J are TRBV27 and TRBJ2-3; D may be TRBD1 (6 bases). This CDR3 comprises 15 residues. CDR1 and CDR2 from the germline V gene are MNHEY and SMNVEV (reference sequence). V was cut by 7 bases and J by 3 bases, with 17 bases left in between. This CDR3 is CASNFLRGSTDTQYF. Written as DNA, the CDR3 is TGTGCCAGCAATTTCCTCAGGGGTAGTACAGATACGCAGTATTTT.

CDR3 loop: CASSALRGTFTDTQYF. The DNA for the CDR3 is TGTGCCAGCAGCGCCCTCAGGGGGACCTTCACAGATACGCAGTATTTT. The V and J genes are TRBV7-9 and TRBJ2-3; TRBD1 agrees at 7 bases. Germline V gives CDR1 SEHNR, CDR2 FQNEAQ (reference sequence). The ends lost 5 bases at V and 2 bases at J; junction bases unmatched: 10. The CDR3 is 16 amino acids.

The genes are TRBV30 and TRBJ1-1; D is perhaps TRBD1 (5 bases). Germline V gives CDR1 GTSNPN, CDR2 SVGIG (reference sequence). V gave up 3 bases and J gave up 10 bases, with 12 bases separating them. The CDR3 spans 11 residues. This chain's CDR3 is CAWRPDQGAFF. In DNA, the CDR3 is TGTGCCTGGAGGCCGGACCAGGGAGCTTTCTTT.

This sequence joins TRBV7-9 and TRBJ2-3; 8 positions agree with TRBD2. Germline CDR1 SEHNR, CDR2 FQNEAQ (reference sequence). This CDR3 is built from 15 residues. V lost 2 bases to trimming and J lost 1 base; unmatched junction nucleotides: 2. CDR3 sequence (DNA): TGTGCCAGCAGCTTATCAGCGGGAGGCACAGATACGCAGTATTTT. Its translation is CASSLSAGGTDTQYF.

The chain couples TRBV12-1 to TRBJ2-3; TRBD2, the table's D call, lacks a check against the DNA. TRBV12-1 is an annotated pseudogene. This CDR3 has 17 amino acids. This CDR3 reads CASSFSLAGGPTDTQYF. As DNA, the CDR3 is TGTGCCAGCAGCTTTTCCCTAGCGGGGGGGCCTACAGATACGCAGTATTTT.

CDR3 protein: CASSQHSRPEISYGYTF. The DNA for the CDR3 is TGTGCCAGCAGCCAACACTCCCGCCCTGAGATCTCCTATGGCTACACCTTC. The rearrangement uses TRBV4-2 and TRBJ1-2; D gene ambiguous. V shed 2 bases and J shed 4 bases, with 20 bases lying between them. The CDR3 has 17 amino acids. Germline loops: CDR1 LGHNA, CDR2 YNFKEQ.